Below are 25 T cell receptor beta chains sequenced from a single sample in a study of blood T cell repertoires in COVID-19. Clones were sequenced by immunoSEQ multiplex PCR, and TCRdb holds only the in-frame ones, with some missing. The sample has about 160,000 clones, roughly 80% seen once. The sample comprised PBMCs or T cells enriched from blood (not recorded which). These receptors were taken from a woman aged 55-69 years who had recovered from COVID-19.

The CDR3 DNA is TGTGCCAGCAGCGAGAGAGGCCCGGGACTAGCGGTGCCGGACTTAGGCTCTGGGGCCAACGTCCTGACTTTC. It yields the protein CASSERGPGLAVPDLGSGANVLTF. The genes are TRBV9 and TRBJ2-6; the match to TRBD2 covers 11 bases. CDR3 length equals 24 residues. Trimming removed 3 bases from V and 0 bases from J; junction bases left unmatched: 23. CDR1 is SGDLS, CDR2 YYNGEE, per germline.

The chain recombines TRBV10-3 with TRBJ2-7, with a tentative D call TRBD1 (7 bases). Germline CDR1 reads ENHRY; CDR2 reads SYGVKD. The CDR3 covers 14 residues. Trimming pared 2 bases from V and 4 bases from J, leaving 12 bases between. The CDR3 DNA reads as TGTGCCATCAGTGAGACGACAGGGAGGTACGAGCAGTACTTC. Amino acids: CAISETTGRYEQYF.

This chain uses TRBV16 with TRBJ1-1, with 7 bases fitting TRBD1. The CDR3 has 15 amino acids. Germline trimming cut 2 bases from V and 2 bases from J; bases unmatched to any gene: 5. The germline gives CDR1 KGHSY, CDR2 FQNENV. The CDR3 coding sequence is TGTGCCAGCAGCCAACCTCAGGGGGGAAACACTGAAGCTTTCTTT. Its protein is CASSQPQGGNTEAFF.

The V and J genes are TRBV7-9 and TRBJ1-5, with D possibly TRBD1 on 5 matching bases. Germline V CDR1 and CDR2: SEHNR, FQNEAQ (reference sequence). CDR3 length equals 16 residues. Trimming took 4 bases from V and 7 from J, leaving 20 bases between them. This CDR3 is CASSSGWRGEGQPQHF. The CDR3 DNA is TGTGCCAGCAGCTCCGGTTGGAGGGGAGAAGGGCAGCCCCAGCATTTT.

The sample holds a few counts of this clone. The chain has TRBV5-8 and TRBJ1-1, with a tentative D call TRBD1 (5 bases). This CDR3 contains 15 residues. Germline V gene data show CDR1 as SGHTS and CDR2 as YDEGEE. Trimming stripped 4 bases from V and 3 bases from J, with 16 bases between. In DNA form, the CDR3 reads TGTGCCAGCAGCGCGGGCCGGGGGATCGACACTGAAGCTTTCTTT. Protein product: CASSAGRGIDTEAFF.

The chain employs TRBV5-1 and TRBJ1-1; weak D call: TRBD1 (5 bases). The length of the CDR3 is 16 residues. CDR1 is SGHRS and CDR2 is YFSETQ in the germline V gene. V was clipped by 0 bases and J by 5 bases, with 17 bases between them. The CDR3 nucleotides are TGCGCCAGCAGCTTGGAATCGGTTGGCAGGGCTACTGAAGCTTTCTTT. Protein: CASSLESVGRATEAFF.

The chain links TRBV7-6 to TRBJ1-1, with D possibly being TRBD1 (6 bases). Trimming cost V 1 base and J 6 bases, with 15 bases left between them. The CDR3 runs to 15 residues. Germline CDR1 and CDR2: SGHVS and FNYEAQ. The CDR3 region has the DNA TGTGCCAGCAGCTTAGGGGGGCCCTACGACGCTGAAGCTTTCTTT. Translation gives CASSLGGPYDAEAFF.

The rearrangement uses TRBV12-3 or TRBV12-4 and TRBJ2-3; no reliable D call. The CDR3 covers 13 residues. Trimming shortened V by 1 base and J by 2 bases, and 4 bases separated the two germline ends. In nucleotides, the CDR3 is TGTGCCAGCAGTTTAGGAGTCACAGATACGCAGTATTTT. Amino acid sequence: CASSLGVTDTQYF.

V and J are TRBV3-1 (or the pseudogene TRBV3-2) and TRBJ1-3, with D possibly being TRBD1 (6 bases). The V end lost 0 bases, the J end lost 4 bases, and 10 bases lay between the germline ends. This CDR3 spans 15 amino acids. CDR1 is LGHDT and CDR2 is YNNKEL in the germline V gene (reference sequence). CDR3 in amino acids: CASSQEWGPGNTIYF. The CDR3 DNA sequence: TGTGCCAGCAGCCAAGAGTGGGGGCCCGGAAACACCATATATTTT.

There are many counts of this clone. CDR3 region: CASSQDRGNEAFF. The CDR3 DNA follows: TGCGCCAGCAGCCAAGACAGGGGTAATGAAGCTTTCTTT. The rearrangement uses TRBV4-1 and TRBJ1-1; possibly TRBD1 for D (6 bases). Between the trimmed V and J ends, which lost 0 bases and 7 bases, there was a span of 9 bases. The CDR3 contains 13 residues. In germline, CDR1 is MGHRA, CDR2 YSYEKL.

The chain couples TRBV5-1 to TRBJ2-5; possibly TRBD2 for D (6 bases). The CDR3 runs to 13 residues. The germline V and J ends were trimmed by 4 bases and 4 bases, with 11 bases remaining between them. CDR1 SGHRS and CDR2 YFSETQ come from the germline V gene. CDR3 DNA sequence: TGCGCCAGCAGCGGGGGGATGGGAGAGACCCAGTACTTC. Encoded protein: CASSGGMGETQYF.

The CDR3 protein is CATSSGGMNTEAFF. DNA for the CDR3: TGTGCCACCAGTTCAGGGGGAATGAACACTGAAGCTTTCTTT. The chain recombines TRBV24-1 with TRBJ1-1, with 7 nucleotides matching TRBD1. CDR1 KGHDR and CDR2 SFDVKD come from the germline V gene. V shed 6 bases, J shed 0 bases, and the junction held 3 bases outside the gene matches. There are 14 residues in the CDR3.

The V and J genes are TRBV7-3 and TRBJ2-1; D is possibly TRBD2 (7 bases). Germline CDR1 is SGHTA and CDR2 is FQGTGA. Trimming removed 5 bases from V and 3 bases from J, with 17 bases in between. The CDR3 is 16 amino acids. The CDR3 region has the DNA TGTGCCAGCAGCCCAATGGCGGGGGCCAACTACAATGAGCAGTTCTTC. It codes for CASSPMAGANYNEQFF.

This chain's CDR3 is CASSPEGGAFFEQYF. For the CDR3, the DNA is TGTGCCAGCTCACCGGAAGGGGGGGCCTTCTTCGAGCAGTACTTC. The rearrangement links TRBV18 to TRBJ2-7, with D maybe TRBD2 (7 bases). From germline, CDR1 is KGHSH and CDR2 LQKENI. The CDR3 loop spans 15 amino acids. With 3 bases removed from V and 6 bases from J, the gap between germline ends came to 18 bases. Full variable domain (rest looked up from reference TRBV18 and TRBJ2-7): NAGVMQNPRHLVRRRGQEARLRCSPMKGHSHVYWYRQLPEEGLKFMVYLQKENIIDESGMPKERFSAEFPKEGPSILRIQQVVRGDSAAYFCASSPEGGAFFEQYFGPGTRLTVT.

This sequence joins TRBV6-1 and TRBJ2-1, with D possibly matching TRBD2 (5 bases). The V gene's germline CDR1 is MNHNS and CDR2 SASEGT. There are 12 residues in the CDR3. Trimming removed 3 bases from V and 7 bases from J, with 7 bases in between. CDR3 in DNA: TGTGCCAGCAGTGAGCTAGCAAATGAGCAGTTCTTC. Residues: CASSELANEQFF.

V gene TRBV3-1 (or the pseudogene TRBV3-2) combines with J gene TRBJ1-4; 9 bases are a match to TRBD1. The CDR3 covers 15 residues. V lost 2 bases, J lost 8 bases, and 6 bases stayed unmatched. Per the germline V gene, CDR1 is LGHDT and CDR2 is YNNKEL (reference sequence). CDR3 protein: CASSQTGTGLEKLFF. The CDR3 DNA follows: TGTGCCAGCAGCCAAACCGGGACAGGGCTAGAAAAACTGTTTTTT.

The chain uses TRBV5-1 and TRBJ2-7, with TRBD2 identical over 11 bases. Trimming removed 2 bases from V and 3 bases from J; junction bases left unmatched: 1. Germline CDR1 SGHRS, CDR2 YFSETQ. This CDR3 has 14 amino acids. As DNA, the CDR3 is TGCGCCAGCAGCTTTAGCGGGGGGGGCTACGAGCAGTACTTC. It specifies CASSFSGGGYEQYF.

This clone was seen only once. The chain is built from TRBV5-4 and TRBJ1-1; perhaps TRBD1 as D (5 bases). V was shortened by 4 bases and J by 3 bases, with 10 bases between the two germline ends. Germline assignment: CDR1 SGHNT and CDR2 YYREEE (reference sequence). This CDR3 region has 13 residues. The CDR3 loop is CASSGPGDTEAFF. CDR3 DNA: TGTGCCAGCAGCGGTCCGGGGGACACTGAAGCTTTCTTT.

The CDR3 DNA sequence: TGTGCCTGGACTGCGGGGGGGCCGCGACAGTTCTTC. This encodes CAWTAGGPRQFF. The rearrangement uses TRBV30 and TRBJ2-1; TRBD2 aligns across 9 bases. The V gene's germline CDR1 is GTSNPN and CDR2 SVGIG (reference sequence). With V trimmed by 4 bases and J by 13 bases, 8 bases remained unmatched. The CDR3 has 12 residues.

Only a few counts were recorded for this clone. J is TRBJ1-2 and V is TRBV29-1, with no clear D. The V end was cut by 1 base, the J end by 4 bases, with 10 bases between. The CDR3 has 13 amino acids. In germline, CDR1 is SQVTM, CDR2 ANQGSEA. CDR3 in amino acids: CSVEVSEGYGYTF. CDR3 coding DNA: TGCAGCGTTGAAGTTAGTGAGGGCTATGGCTACACCTTC.

The rearrangement links TRBV5-6 to TRBJ2-7; tentative D call: TRBD1 (5 bases). Germline V gene data show CDR1 as SGHDT and CDR2 as YYEEEE. CDR3 size: 12 residues. Trimming removed 9 bases at V and 1 base at J, with 11 bases between. CDR3 nucleotide sequence: TGTGCCACCTCGACAGCGTCCTACGAGCAGTACTTC. Translating it yields CATSTASYEQYF.

This rearrangement joins TRBV2 to TRBJ1-3; 8 nucleotides line up with TRBD1. CDR1 is SNHLY, CDR2 FYNNEI, per germline. The CDR3 has 14 residues. Losses at the gene ends were 7 bases for V and 2 bases for J; bases not matched to a gene: 4. For the CDR3, the DNA is TGTGCCAGCAACCCGGACAGGGCTGGAAACACCATATATTTT. It yields the protein CASNPDRAGNTIYF.

The chain has TRBV5-5 and TRBJ2-7; TRBD2 agrees at 10 bases. CDR3 size: 15 residues. The trim removed 0 bases at V and 0 bases at J, leaving 0 bases unmatched. Germline loops: CDR1 SGHKS, CDR2 YYEKEE (reference sequence). CDR3 nucleotide sequence: TGTGCCAGCAGCTTGGGACTAGCGGGCTCCTACGAGCAGTACTTC. It encodes CASSLGLAGSYEQYF.

This chain uses TRBV24-1 with TRBJ1-4, with D possibly matching TRBD1 (5 bases). Between the trimmed V and J ends, which lost 3 bases and 4 bases, there was a span of 11 bases. CDR3 length: 15 amino acids. Germline loops: CDR1 KGHDR, CDR2 SFDVKD. The CDR3 DNA follows: TGTGCCACCAGTGATGGAGGGGCAGTTAATGAAAAACTGTTTTTT. This encodes CATSDGGAVNEKLFF.

The CDR3 nucleotides read TGTGCCAGCAGCGTAGGCTCAGGGGCCTACTCGTACGAGCAGTACTTC. Protein: CASSVGSGAYSYEQYF. V gene TRBV9 combines with J gene TRBJ2-7; D perhaps matches TRBD1 (6 bases). Trimming pared 0 bases from V and 4 bases from J, leaving 17 bases between. Per germline, CDR1 SGDLS and CDR2 YYNGEE. The CDR3 length is 16 residues.